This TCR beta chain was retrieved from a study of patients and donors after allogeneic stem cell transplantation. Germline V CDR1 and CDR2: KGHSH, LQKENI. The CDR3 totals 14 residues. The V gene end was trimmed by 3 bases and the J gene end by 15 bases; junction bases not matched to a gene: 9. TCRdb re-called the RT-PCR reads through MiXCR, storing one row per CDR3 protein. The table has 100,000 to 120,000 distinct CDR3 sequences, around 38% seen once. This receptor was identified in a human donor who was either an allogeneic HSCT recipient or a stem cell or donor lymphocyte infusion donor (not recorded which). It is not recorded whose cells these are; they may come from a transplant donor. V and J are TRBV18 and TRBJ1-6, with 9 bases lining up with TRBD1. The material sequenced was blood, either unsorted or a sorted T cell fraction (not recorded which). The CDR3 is CASSPRGQGSYLHF. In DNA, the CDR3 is TGTGCCAGCTCACCTCGGGGACAGGGAAGTTACCTCCACTTT.